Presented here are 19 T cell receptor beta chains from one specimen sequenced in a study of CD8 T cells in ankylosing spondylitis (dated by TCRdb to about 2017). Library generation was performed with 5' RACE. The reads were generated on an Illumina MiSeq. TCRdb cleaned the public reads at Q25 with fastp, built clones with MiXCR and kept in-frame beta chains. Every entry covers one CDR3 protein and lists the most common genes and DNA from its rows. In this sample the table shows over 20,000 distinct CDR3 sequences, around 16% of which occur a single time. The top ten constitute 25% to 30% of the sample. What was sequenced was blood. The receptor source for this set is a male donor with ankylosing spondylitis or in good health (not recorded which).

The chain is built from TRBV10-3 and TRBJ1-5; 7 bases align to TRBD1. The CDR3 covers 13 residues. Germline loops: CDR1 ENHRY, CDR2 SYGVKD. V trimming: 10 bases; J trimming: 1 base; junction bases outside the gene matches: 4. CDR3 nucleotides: TGTGCCACTCAGGGGGAAAGCAATCAGCCCCAGCATTTT. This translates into CATQGESNQPQHF.

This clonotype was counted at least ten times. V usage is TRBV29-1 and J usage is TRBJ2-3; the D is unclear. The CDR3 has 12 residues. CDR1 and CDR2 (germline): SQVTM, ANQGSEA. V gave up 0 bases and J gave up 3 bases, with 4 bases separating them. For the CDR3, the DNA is TGCAGCGTTGAAGATTGGACAGATACGCAGTATTTT. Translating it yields CSVEDWTDTQYF.

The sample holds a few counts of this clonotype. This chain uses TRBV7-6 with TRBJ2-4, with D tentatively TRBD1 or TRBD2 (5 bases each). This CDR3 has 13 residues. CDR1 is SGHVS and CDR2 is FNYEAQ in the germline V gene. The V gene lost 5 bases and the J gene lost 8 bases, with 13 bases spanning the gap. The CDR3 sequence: CASSNLRGHIQYF. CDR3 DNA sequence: TGTGCCAGCAGCAACCTCCGGGGCCACATTCAGTACTTC.

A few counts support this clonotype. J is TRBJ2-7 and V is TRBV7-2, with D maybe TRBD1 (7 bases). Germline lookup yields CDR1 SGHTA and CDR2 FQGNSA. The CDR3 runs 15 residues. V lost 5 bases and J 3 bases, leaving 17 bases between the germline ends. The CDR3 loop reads CASSINRGGGYEQYF. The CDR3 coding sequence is TGTGCCAGCAGCATCAACAGGGGAGGCGGCTACGAGCAGTACTTC. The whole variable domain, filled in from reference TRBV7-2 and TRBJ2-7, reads GAGVSQSPSNKVTEKGKDVELRCDPISGHTALYWYRQSLGQGLEFLIYFQGNSAPDKSGLPSDRFSAERTGGSVSTLTIQRTQQEDSAVYLCASSINRGGGYEQYFGPGTRLTVT.

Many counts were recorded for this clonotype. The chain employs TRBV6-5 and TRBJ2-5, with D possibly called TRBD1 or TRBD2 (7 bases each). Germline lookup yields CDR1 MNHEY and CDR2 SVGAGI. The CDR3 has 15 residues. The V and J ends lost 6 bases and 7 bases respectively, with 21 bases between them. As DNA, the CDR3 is TGTGCCAGCAGCCCCAGGGGGAGGGCCACGATGACCCAGTACTTC. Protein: CASSPRGRATMTQYF.

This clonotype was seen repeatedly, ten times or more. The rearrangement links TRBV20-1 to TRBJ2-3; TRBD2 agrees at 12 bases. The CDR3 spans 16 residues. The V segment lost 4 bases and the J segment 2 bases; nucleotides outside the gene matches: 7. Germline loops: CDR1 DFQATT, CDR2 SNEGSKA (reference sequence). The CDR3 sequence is CSATNPSGGVTDTQYF. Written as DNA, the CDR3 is TGCAGTGCTACGAACCCTAGCGGGGGGGTCACAGATACGCAGTATTTT.

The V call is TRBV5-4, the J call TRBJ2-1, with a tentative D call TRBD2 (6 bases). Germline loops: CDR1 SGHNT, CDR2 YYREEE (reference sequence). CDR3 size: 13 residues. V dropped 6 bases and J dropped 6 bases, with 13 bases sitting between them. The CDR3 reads CASIKRELNEQFF. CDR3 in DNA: TGTGCCAGCATTAAACGGGAGCTCAATGAGCAGTTCTTC.

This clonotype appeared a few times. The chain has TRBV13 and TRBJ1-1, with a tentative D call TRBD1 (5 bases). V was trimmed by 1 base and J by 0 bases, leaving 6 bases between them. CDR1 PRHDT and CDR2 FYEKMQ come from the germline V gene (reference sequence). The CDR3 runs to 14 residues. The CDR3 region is CASSLEGMNTEAFF. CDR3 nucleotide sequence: TGTGCCAGCAGCTTAGAGGGGATGAACACTGAAGCTTTCTTT.

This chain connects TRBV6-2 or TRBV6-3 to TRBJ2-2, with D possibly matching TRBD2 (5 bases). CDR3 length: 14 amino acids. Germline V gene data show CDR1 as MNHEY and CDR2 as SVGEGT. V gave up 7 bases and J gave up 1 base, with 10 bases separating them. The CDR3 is CASKPGGNTGELFF. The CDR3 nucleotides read TGTGCCAGCAAGCCTGGAGGGAACACCGGGGAGCTGTTTTTT.

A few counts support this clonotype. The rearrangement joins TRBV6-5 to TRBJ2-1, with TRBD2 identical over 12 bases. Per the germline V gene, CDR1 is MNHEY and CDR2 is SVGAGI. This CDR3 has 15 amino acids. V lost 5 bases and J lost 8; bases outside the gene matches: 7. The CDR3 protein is CASSRLAGEYDEQFF. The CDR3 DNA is TGTGCCAGCAGTCGACTAGCGGGAGAATACGATGAGCAGTTCTTC.

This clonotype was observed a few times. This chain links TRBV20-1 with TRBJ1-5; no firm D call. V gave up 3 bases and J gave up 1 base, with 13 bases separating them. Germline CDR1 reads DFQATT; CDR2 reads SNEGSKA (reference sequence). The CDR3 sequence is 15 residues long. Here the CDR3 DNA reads TGCAGTGCTAGTCGGGCCTCGGGGAGCAATCAGCCCCAGCATTTT. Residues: CSASRASGSNQPQHF.

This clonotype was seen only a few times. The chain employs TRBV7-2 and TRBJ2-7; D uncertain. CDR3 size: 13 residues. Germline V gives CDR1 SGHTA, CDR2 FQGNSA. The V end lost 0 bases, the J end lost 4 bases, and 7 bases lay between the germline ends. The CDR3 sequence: CASSLANGYEQYV. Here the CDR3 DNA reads TGTGCCAGCAGCTTAGCGAACGGATACGAGCAGTACGTC.

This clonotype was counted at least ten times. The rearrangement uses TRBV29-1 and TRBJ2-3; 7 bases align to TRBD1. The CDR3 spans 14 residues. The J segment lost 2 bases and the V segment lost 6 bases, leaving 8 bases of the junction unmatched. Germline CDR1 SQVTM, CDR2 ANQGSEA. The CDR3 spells CSVSRDRTTDTQYF. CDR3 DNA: TGCAGCGTCAGCCGGGACAGAACCACAGATACGCAGTATTTT.

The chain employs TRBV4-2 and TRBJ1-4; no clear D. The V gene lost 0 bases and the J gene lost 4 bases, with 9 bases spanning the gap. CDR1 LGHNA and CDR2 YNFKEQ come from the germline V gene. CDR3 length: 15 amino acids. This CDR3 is CASSQEARGNEKLFF. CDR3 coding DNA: TGTGCCAGCAGCCAAGAGGCTCGGGGTAATGAAAAACTGTTTTTT.

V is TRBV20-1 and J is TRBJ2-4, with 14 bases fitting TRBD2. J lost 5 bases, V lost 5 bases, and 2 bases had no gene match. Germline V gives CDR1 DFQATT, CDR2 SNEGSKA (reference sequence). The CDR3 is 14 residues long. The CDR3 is CSAAGLAGENIQYF. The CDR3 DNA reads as TGCAGTGCTGCGGGACTAGCGGGGGAAAACATTCAGTACTTC.

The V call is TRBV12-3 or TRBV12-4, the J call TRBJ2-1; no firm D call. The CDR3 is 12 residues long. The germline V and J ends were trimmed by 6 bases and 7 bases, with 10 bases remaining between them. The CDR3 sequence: CASSPSRNEQFF. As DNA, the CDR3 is TGTGCCAGCAGCCCCTCGCGGAATGAGCAGTTCTTC.

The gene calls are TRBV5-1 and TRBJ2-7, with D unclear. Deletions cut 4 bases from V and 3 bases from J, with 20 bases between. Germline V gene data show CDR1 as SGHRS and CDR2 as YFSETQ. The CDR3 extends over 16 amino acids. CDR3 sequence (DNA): TGCGCCAGCAGCCCGTCGGGCCGACCCGTCCTCTACGAGCAGTACTTC. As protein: CASSPSGRPVLYEQYF.

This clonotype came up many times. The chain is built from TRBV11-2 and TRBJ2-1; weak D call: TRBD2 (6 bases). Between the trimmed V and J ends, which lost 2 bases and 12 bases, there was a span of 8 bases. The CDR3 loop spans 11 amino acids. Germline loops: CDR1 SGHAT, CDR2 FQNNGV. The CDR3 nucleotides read TGTGCCAGCAGCTTAACCGGGGGGCAGTTCTTC. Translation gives CASSLTGGQFF.

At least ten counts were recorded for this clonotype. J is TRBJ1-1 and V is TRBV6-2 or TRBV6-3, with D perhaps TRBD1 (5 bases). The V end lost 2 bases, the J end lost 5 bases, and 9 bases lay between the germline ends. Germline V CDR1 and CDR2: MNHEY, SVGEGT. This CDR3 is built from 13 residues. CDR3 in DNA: TGTGCCAGCAGTTACGTGGGGACGACTGAAGCTTTCTTT. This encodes CASSYVGTTEAFF.